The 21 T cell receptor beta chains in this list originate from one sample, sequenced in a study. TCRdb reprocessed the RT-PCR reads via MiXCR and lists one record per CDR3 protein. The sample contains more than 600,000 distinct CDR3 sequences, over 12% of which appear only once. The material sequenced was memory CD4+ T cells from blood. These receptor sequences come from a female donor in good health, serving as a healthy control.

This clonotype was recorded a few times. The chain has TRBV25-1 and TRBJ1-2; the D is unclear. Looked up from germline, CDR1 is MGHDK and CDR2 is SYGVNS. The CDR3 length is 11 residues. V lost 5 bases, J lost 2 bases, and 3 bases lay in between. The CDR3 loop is CASSKNYGYTF. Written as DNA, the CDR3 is TGTGCCAGCAGTAAGAACTATGGCTACACCTTC.

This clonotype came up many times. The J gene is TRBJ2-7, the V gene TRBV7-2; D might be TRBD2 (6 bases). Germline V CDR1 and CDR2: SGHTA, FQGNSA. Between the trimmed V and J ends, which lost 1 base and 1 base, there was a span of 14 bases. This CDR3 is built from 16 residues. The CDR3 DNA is TGTGCCAGCAGCTTAGACGGGGGACTTAGTTCCTACGAGCAGTACTTC. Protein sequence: CASSLDGGLSSYEQYF.

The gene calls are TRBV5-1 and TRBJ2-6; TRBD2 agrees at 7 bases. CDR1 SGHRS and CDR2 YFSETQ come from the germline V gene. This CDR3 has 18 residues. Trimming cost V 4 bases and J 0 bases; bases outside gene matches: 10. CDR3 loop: CASSRGTSEYSGANVLTF. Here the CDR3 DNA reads TGCGCCAGCAGCCGGGGAACTAGCGAATACTCTGGGGCCAACGTCCTGACTTTC.

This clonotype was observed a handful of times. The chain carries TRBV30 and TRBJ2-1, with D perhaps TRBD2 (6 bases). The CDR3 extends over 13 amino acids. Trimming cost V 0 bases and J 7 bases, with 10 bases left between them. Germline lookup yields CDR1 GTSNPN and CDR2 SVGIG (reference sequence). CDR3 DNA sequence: TGTGCCTGGAGTGTACCGGGAGTGAATGAGCAGTTCTTC. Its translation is CAWSVPGVNEQFF.

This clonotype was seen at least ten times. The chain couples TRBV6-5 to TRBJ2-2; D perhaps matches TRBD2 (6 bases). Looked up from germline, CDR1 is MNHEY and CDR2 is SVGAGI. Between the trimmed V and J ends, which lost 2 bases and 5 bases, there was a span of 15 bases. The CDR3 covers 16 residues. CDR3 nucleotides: TGTGCCAGCAGTTACGGATCGGGACTTGAAACCGGGGAGCTGTTTTTT. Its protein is CASSYGSGLETGELFF.

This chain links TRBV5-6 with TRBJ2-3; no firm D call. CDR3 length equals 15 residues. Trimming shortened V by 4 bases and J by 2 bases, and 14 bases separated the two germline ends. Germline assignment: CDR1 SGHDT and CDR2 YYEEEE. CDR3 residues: CASSVDLPHTDTQYF. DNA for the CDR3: TGTGCCAGCAGCGTGGACCTGCCTCACACAGATACGCAGTATTTT.

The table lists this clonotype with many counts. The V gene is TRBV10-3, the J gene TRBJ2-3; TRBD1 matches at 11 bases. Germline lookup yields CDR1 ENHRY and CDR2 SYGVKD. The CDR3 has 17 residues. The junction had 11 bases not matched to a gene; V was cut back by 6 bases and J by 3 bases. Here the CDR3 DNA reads TGTGCCATCAGAGACCTTACGGGACAGGGGGGGACAGATACGCAGTATTTT. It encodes CAIRDLTGQGGTDTQYF.

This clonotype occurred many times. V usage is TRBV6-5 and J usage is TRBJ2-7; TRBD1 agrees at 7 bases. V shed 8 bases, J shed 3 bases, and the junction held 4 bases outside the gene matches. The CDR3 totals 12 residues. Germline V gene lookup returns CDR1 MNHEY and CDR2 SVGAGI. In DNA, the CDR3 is TGTGCCAGCGGCGACAGGGTCTACGAGCAGTACTTC. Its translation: CASGDRVYEQYF.

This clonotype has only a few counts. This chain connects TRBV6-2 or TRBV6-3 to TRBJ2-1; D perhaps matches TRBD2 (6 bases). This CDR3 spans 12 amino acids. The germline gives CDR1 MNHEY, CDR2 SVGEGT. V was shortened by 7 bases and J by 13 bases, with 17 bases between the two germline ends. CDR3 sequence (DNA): TGTGCCAGCACCCACCCGGGGGAGGTCCAGTTCTTC. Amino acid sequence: CASTHPGEVQFF.

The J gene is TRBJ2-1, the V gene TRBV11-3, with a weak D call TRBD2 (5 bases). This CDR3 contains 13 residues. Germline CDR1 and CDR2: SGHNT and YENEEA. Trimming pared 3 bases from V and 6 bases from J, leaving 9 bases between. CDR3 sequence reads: CASSFLEGNEQFF. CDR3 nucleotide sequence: TGTGCCAGCAGCTTTCTAGAGGGCAATGAGCAGTTCTTC.

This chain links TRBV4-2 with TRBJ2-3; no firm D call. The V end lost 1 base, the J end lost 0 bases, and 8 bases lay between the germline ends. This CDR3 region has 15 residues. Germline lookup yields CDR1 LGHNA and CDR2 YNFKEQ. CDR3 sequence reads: CASSQAVGSTDTQYF. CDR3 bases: TGTGCCAGCAGCCAAGCCGTTGGGAGCACAGATACGCAGTATTTT.

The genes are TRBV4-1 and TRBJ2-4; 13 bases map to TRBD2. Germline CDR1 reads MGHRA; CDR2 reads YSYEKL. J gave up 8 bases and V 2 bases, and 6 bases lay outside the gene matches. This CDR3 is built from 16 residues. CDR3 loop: CASSQTGLAGEDIQYF. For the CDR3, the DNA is TGCGCCAGCAGCCAAACCGGACTAGCGGGAGAGGACATTCAGTACTTC.

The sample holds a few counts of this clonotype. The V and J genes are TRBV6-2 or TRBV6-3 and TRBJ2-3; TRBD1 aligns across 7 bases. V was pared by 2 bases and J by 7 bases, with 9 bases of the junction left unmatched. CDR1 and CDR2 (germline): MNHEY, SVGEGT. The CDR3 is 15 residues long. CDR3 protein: CASSYGLLTGHTQYF. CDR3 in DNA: TGTGCCAGCAGTTACGGCCTACTGACAGGGCATACGCAGTATTTT.

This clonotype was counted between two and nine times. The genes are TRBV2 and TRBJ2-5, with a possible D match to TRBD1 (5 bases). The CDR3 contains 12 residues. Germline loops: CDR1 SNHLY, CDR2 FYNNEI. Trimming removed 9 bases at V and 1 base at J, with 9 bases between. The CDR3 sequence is CASQGFQETQYF. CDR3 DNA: TGTGCCAGTCAGGGTTTCCAAGAGACCCAGTACTTC. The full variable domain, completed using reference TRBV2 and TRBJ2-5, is EPEVTQTPSHQVTQMGQEVILRCVPISNHLYFYWYRQILGQKVEFLVSFYNNEISEKSEIFDDQFSVERPDGSNFTLKIRSTKLEDSAMYFCASQGFQETQYFGPGTRLLVL.

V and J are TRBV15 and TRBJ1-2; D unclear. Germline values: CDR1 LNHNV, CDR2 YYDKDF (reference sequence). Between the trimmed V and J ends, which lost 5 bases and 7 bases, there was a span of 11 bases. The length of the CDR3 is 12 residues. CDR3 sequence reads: CATSSRLVGYTF. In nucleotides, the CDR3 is TGTGCCACCAGCTCCCGGTTGGTTGGCTACACCTTC.

DNA for the CDR3: TGCAGTGCCGTTAGGGACCACTCCTACAATGAGCAGTTCTTC. It translates to CSAVRDHSYNEQFF. The V gene is TRBV20-1, the J gene TRBJ2-1; either TRBD1 or TRBD2 may supply D (5 bases each). Germline CDR1 is DFQATT and CDR2 is SNEGSKA (reference sequence). V lost 6 bases and J lost 0, with 12 bases in between. This CDR3 spans 14 amino acids.

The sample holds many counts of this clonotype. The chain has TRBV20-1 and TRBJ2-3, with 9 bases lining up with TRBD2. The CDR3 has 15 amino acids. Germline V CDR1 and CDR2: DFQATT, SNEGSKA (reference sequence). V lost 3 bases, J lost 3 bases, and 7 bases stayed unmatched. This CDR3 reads CSASALAGLTDTQYF. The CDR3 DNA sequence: TGCAGTGCTAGTGCACTAGCGGGTCTAACAGATACGCAGTATTTT.

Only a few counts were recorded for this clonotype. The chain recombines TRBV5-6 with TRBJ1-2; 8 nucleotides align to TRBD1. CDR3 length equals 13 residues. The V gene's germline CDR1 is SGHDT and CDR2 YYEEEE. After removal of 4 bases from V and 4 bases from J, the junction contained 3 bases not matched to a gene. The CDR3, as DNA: TGTGCCAGCAGCACGGGACAGGTCTATGGCTACACCTTC. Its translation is CASSTGQVYGYTF.

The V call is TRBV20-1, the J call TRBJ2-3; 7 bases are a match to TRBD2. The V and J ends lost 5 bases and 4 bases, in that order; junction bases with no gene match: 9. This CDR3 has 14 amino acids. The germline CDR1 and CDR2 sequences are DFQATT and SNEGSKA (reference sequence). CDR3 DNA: TGCAGTGCTTCCTGGACTAGAGGAGCAGATACGCAGTATTTT. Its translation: CSASWTRGADTQYF.

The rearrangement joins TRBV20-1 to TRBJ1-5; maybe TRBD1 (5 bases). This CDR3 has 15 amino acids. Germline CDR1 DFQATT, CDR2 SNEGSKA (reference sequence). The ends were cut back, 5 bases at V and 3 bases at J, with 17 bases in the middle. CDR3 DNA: TGCAGTGCTCTTAATCGGGGGTCCAACAATCAGCCCCAGCATTTT. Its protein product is CSALNRGSNNQPQHF.

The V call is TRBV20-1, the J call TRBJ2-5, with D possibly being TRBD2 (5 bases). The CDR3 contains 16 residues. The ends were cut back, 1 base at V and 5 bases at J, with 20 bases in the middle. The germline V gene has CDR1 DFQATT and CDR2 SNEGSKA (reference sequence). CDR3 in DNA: TGCAGTGCTAGAGGCAGGCGTCGGGGTTGGGAGGAGACCCAGTACTTC. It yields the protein CSARGRRRGWEETQYF.